This T cell receptor beta chain is drawn from a study of vaccination and CD4 T cells after COVID-19. For the study at large: There were six male and four female convalescents, and two of them were Hispanic.

This CDR3 is built from 17 residues. Trimming removed 10 bases from V and 1 base from J, with 26 bases in between. Per germline, CDR1 WNHNN and CDR2 SYGVQD (reference sequence). Indicated treatment: roughly ten-day PBMC culture with coronavirus spike peptide pools or control peptides (ViraFEST assay). IL-2 (roughly 10 IU/ml) and peptide pools (approximately 9.2 ug/ml) were added to cultures of 1.5 million to 2 million PBMCs per well. The Oncomine TCR Beta short-read assay was what sequenced the DNA obtained from cultured CD4+ T cells. TCRdb analysed the PCR reads with MiXCR anew, one entry per CDR3 protein. The sample shows approximately 13,000 distinct CDR3 sequences, 61% of them seen only once. As to this clonotype: Its antigen is undetermined.

Study results and caveats: With convalescent patients, a median about 90% of reactive clones emerged solely after vaccination. Spike mono-reactivity was shown by 304 of 307 vaccine-specific clones in convalescent patients.

The source is a human donor who had recovered from COVID-19. The chain combines TRBV10-1 with TRBJ2-7; no definite D call. Sample: CD4+ T cells from blood, cultured in vitro. CDR3 nucleotide sequence: TGCGCCATTTCCGACCTCGCCCCAAGTTCGGAATCCTACGAGCAGTACTTC. Its protein is CAISDLAPSSESYEQYF.